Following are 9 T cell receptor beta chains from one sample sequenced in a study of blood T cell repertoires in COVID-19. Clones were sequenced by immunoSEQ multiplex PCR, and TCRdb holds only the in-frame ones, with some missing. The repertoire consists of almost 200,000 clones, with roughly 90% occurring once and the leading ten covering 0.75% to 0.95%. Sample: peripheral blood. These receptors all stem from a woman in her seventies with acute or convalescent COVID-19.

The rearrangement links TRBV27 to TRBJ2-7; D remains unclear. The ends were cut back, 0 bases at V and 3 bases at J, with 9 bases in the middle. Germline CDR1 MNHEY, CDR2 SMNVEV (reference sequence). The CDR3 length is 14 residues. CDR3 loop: CASSLSWAVYEQYF. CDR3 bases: TGTGCCAGCAGTTTATCATGGGCTGTCTACGAGCAGTACTTC.

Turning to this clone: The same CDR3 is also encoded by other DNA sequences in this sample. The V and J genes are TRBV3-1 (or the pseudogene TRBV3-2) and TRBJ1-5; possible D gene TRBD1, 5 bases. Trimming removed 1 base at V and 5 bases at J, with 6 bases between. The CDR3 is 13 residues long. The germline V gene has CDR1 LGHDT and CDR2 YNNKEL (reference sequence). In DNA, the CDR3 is TGTGCCAGCAGCCAAGGGGGGGATCAGCCCCAGCATTTT. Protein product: CASSQGGDQPQHF.

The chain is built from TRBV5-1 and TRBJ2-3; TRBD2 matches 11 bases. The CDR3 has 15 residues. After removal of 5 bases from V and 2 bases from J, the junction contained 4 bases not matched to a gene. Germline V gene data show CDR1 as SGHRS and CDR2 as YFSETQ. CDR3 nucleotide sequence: TGCGCCAGCAGTATAGCGGGGGGGTACACAGATACGCAGTATTTT. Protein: CASSIAGGYTDTQYF.

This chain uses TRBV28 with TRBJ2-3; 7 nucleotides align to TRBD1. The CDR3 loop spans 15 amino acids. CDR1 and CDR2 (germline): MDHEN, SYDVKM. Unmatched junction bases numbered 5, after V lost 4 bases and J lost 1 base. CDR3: CASSSLGQGTDTQYF. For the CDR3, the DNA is TGTGCCAGCAGTTCCCTCGGACAGGGCACAGATACGCAGTATTTT.

The CDR3: CASSPRMTGNEKLFF. For the CDR3, the DNA is TGTGCCAGCTCACCACGTATGACGGGTAATGAAAAACTGTTTTTT. V and J are TRBV18 and TRBJ1-4; D remains ambiguous. There are 15 residues in the CDR3. Germline V gene data show CDR1 as KGHSH and CDR2 as LQKENI. V was trimmed by 1 base and J by 4 bases, leaving 10 bases between them.

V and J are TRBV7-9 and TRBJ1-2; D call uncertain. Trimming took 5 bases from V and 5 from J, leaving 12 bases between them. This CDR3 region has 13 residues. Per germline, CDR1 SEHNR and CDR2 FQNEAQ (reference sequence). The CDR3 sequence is CASSLATRYGYTF. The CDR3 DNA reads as TGTGCCAGCAGCCTCGCCACCAGATATGGCTACACCTTC.

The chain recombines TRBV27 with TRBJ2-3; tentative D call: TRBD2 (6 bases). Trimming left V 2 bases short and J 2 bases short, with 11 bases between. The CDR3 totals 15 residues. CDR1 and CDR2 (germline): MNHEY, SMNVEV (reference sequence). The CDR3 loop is CASSLAGSFTDTQYF. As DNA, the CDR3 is TGTGCCAGCAGTTTAGCCGGGAGCTTCACAGATACGCAGTATTTT.

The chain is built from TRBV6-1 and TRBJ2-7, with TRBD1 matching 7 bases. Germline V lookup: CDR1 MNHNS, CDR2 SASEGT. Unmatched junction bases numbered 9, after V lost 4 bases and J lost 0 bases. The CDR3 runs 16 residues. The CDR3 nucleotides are TGTGCCAGCAGTGGGTGGACAGGCGGACACTCCTACGAGCAGTACTTC. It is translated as CASSGWTGGHSYEQYF.

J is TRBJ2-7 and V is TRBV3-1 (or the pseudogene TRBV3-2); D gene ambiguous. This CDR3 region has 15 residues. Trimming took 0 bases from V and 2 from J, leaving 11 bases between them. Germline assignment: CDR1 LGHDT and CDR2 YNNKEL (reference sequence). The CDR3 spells CASSQDQVQTYEQYF. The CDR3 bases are TGTGCCAGCAGCCAAGATCAGGTACAGACCTACGAGCAGTACTTC.